The 23 T cell receptor beta chains in this list originate from one sample, sequenced in a study of T cell responses to AZD1222 COVID-19 vaccine. Clones were read by immunoSEQ multiplex PCR, and TCRdb kept only the in-frame ones, dropping some. Of more than 95,000 clones listed, about 86% are singletons. The sample here was peripheral blood, taken 28 days after the second AZD1222 dose. Receptor source: an adult who received the AZD1222 COVID-19 vaccine.

The V and J genes are TRBV3-1 (or the pseudogene TRBV3-2) and TRBJ1-1; a weak D match, TRBD1 (6 bases). CDR1 LGHDT and CDR2 YNNKEL come from the germline V gene (reference sequence). The length of the CDR3 is 15 residues. V lost 5 bases and J lost 2, with 15 bases in between. CDR3 nucleotide sequence: TGTGCCAGCAGCTACGCAGGGGCGCAAAACACTGAAGCTTTCTTT. Encoded protein: CASSYAGAQNTEAFF.

The CDR3 is CASSSGASGNTIYF. The CDR3 DNA follows: TGTGCCAGCAGCTCGGGAGCTTCTGGAAACACCATATATTTT. This chain connects TRBV7-2 to TRBJ1-3; D uncertain. The CDR3 sequence is 14 residues long. CDR1 is SGHTA, CDR2 FQGNSA, per germline. V was clipped by 4 bases and J by 1 base, with 8 bases between them.

The chain carries TRBV4-3 and TRBJ1-1; D is uncertain. The V end lost 5 bases, the J end lost 2 bases, and 12 bases lay between the germline ends. Germline CDR1 is LGHNA and CDR2 is YSLEER. This CDR3 has 14 residues. CDR3 DNA: TGCGCCAGCAGCTCGTTTGACATTAACACTGAAGCTTTCTTT. Protein sequence: CASSSFDINTEAFF.

The rearrangement links TRBV11-2 to TRBJ2-1; 14 bases align to TRBD2. Trimming at V came to 7 bases and at J to 6 bases, leaving 8 bases not matched to a gene. The CDR3 loop spans 16 amino acids. Germline-derived CDR1 and CDR2 are SGHAT and FQNNGV. In DNA form, the CDR3 reads TGTGCCAGCACCCCGGGACTAGCGGGAGTAAGCAATGAGCAGTTCTTC. This gives the protein CASTPGLAGVSNEQFF.

This chain connects TRBV30 to TRBJ2-7; 7 positions agree with TRBD1. V was pared by 3 bases and J by 4 bases, with 12 bases of the junction left unmatched. This CDR3 comprises 15 residues. The V gene's germline CDR1 is GTSNPN and CDR2 SVGIG (reference sequence). Here the CDR3 DNA reads TGTGCCTGGAGCCACCCTCGGGACAGAAGATACGAGCAGTACTTC. It is translated as CAWSHPRDRRYEQYF.

J is TRBJ1-2 and V is TRBV5-1; the match to TRBD1 covers 9 bases. CDR1 SGHRS and CDR2 YFSETQ come from the germline V gene. Trimming removed 4 bases from V and 4 bases from J; junction bases left unmatched: 2. The CDR3 totals 13 residues. CDR3 DNA: TGCGCCAGCAGCCAGGGACAGGGCTATGGCTACACCTTC. Translation gives CASSQGQGYGYTF. The variable domain in full, with the rest retrieved from reference TRBV5-1 and TRBJ1-2, is KAGVTQTPRYLIKTRGQQVTLSCSPISGHRSVSWYQQTPGQGLQFLFEYFSETQRNKGNFPGRFSGRQFSNSRSEMNVSTLELGDSALYLCASSQGQGYGYTFGSGTRLTVV.

The chain carries TRBV4-2 and TRBJ1-3; D gene ambiguous. The CDR3 length is 16 residues. Germline CDR1 reads LGHNA; CDR2 reads YNFKEQ. Trimming shortened V by 0 bases and J by 7 bases, and 16 bases separated the two germline ends. CDR3 protein: CASSQEASAPSNTIYF. The DNA of the CDR3 is TGTGCCAGCAGCCAAGAAGCTTCGGCCCCGAGTAACACCATATATTTT.

The chain couples TRBV18 to TRBJ1-5; D gene ambiguous. V was cut by 6 bases and J by 5 bases, with 11 bases left in between. Per germline, CDR1 KGHSH and CDR2 LQKENI. This CDR3 spans 13 amino acids. The CDR3 sequence is CASSPSEDQPQHF. The CDR3, as DNA: TGTGCCAGCTCTCCTTCCGAGGATCAGCCCCAGCATTTT.

The gene calls are TRBV4-1 and TRBJ1-2, with TRBD1 matching over 9 bases. The CDR3 is 13 residues long. V trimming: 4 bases; J trimming: 6 bases; junction bases outside the gene matches: 3. Germline assignment: CDR1 MGHRA and CDR2 YSYEKL. The CDR3 spells CASSPWTGDGYTF. Here the CDR3 DNA reads TGCGCCAGCAGCCCCTGGACAGGGGATGGCTACACCTTC.

This chain links TRBV4-1 with TRBJ2-1; 7 nucleotides line up with TRBD2. This CDR3 is 16 amino acids long. V trimming: 1 base; J trimming: 2 bases; junction bases outside the gene matches: 5. Looked up from germline, CDR1 is MGHRA and CDR2 is YSYEKL. The CDR3 coding sequence is TGCGCCAGCAGCCAAGGGCGGGGGACCACCTACAATGAGCAGTTCTTC. Residues: CASSQGRGTTYNEQFF.

The rearrangement joins TRBV12-3 or TRBV12-4 to TRBJ1-1, with D possibly TRBD1 on 5 matching bases. The V end lost 4 bases, the J end lost 7 bases, and 10 bases lay between the germline ends. CDR3 length: 12 amino acids. The CDR3 bases are TGTGCCAGCAGTTCTCTAGGGGTTGAAGCTTTCTTT. This codes for CASSSLGVEAFF.

The rearrangement uses TRBV5-6 and TRBJ2-7; weak D call: TRBD1 (6 bases). There are 17 residues in the CDR3. V lost 6 bases to trimming and J lost 0 bases, with 22 bases between them. Per the germline V gene, CDR1 is SGHDT and CDR2 is YYEEEE. This CDR3 reads CASILPPGHDFSYEQYF. The CDR3 DNA is TGTGCCAGCATCCTACCCCCGGGACACGATTTCTCCTACGAGCAGTACTTC. Filled out from reference TRBV5-6 and TRBJ2-7, the complete variable domain reads DAGVTQSPTHLIKTRGQQVTLRCSPKSGHDTVSWYQQALGQGPQFIFQYYEEEERQRGNFPDRFSGHQFPNYSSELNVNALLLGDSALYLCASILPPGHDFSYEQYFGPGTRLTVT.

This clone was counted only a few times. V usage is TRBV29-1 and J usage is TRBJ2-3; no definite D call. This CDR3 has 11 amino acids. The germline V gene has CDR1 SQVTM and CDR2 ANQGSEA. V dropped 7 bases and J dropped 3 bases, with 8 bases sitting between them. The CDR3 is CSGIKTDTQYF. DNA of the CDR3: TGCAGCGGAATCAAGACAGATACGCAGTATTTT.

V usage is TRBV18 and J usage is TRBJ2-5; 14 bases line up with TRBD2. This CDR3 region has 17 residues. The junction had 4 bases not matched to a gene; V was cut back by 0 bases and J by 4 bases. Per the germline V gene, CDR1 is KGHSH and CDR2 is LQKENI. The CDR3 DNA follows: TGTGCCAGCTCACCACCGTTTGGGACTAGCGGGAGAGAGACCCAGTACTTC. Translation gives CASSPPFGTSGRETQYF.

The V gene is TRBV7-2, the J gene TRBJ1-6; 8 nucleotides match TRBD1. V dropped 7 bases and J dropped 8; count of bases not matched to a gene: 4. The length of the CDR3 is 13 residues. Germline CDR1 is SGHTA and CDR2 is FQGNSA. The CDR3 region is CASMDRVDSPLHF. CDR3 nucleotide sequence: TGTGCCAGCATGGACAGGGTCGATTCACCCCTCCACTTT.

The chain carries TRBV6-2 or TRBV6-3 and TRBJ2-1, with D possibly TRBD2 on 6 matching bases. The ends were cut back, 2 bases at V and 2 bases at J, with 10 bases in the middle. Germline V gene data show CDR1 as MNHEY and CDR2 as SVGEGT. The CDR3 extends over 15 amino acids. The CDR3 bases are TGTGCCAGCAGTTACCTGACGGGGGCCTACAATGAGCAGTTCTTC. It encodes CASSYLTGAYNEQFF.

This sequence joins TRBV7-2 and TRBJ2-5; 8 bases fit TRBD2. The CDR3 contains 18 residues. The trim removed 2 bases at V and 3 bases at J, leaving 14 bases unmatched. CDR1 is SGHTA and CDR2 is FQGNSA in the germline V gene. In nucleotides, the CDR3 is TGTGCCAGCAGCTTACCACGTAGCGGGGTTGAAATCGAAGAGACCCAGTACTTC. This translates into CASSLPRSGVEIEETQYF.

The chain carries TRBV5-1 and TRBJ1-1, with D possibly TRBD1 on 5 matching bases. The germline V gene encodes CDR1 SGHRS and CDR2 YFSETQ. The CDR3 has 15 amino acids. Trimming removed 0 bases at V and 0 bases at J, with 9 bases between. The CDR3 spells CASSLALGVNTEAFF. As DNA, the CDR3 is TGCGCCAGCAGCTTGGCCCTGGGGGTGAACACTGAAGCTTTCTTT.

This clone turned up a few times. The chain is built from TRBV19 and TRBJ2-1; possibly TRBD1 or TRBD2 for D (6 bases each). The germline V gene has CDR1 LNHDA and CDR2 SQIVND (reference sequence). The CDR3 spans 19 residues. V was cut by 3 bases and J by 7 bases, with 28 bases left in between. DNA for the CDR3: TGTGCCAGTAGTATGCAACGGCTAGCGAGAGGGGGGCTTCGGAATGAGCAGTTCTTC. It translates to CASSMQRLARGGLRNEQFF.

The genes are TRBV9 and TRBJ1-3; D uncertain. Germline values: CDR1 SGDLS, CDR2 YYNGEE. The CDR3 extends over 14 amino acids. Trimming took 6 bases from V and 0 from J, leaving 10 bases between them. The CDR3 sequence: CASTSTRSGNTIYF. As DNA, the CDR3 is TGTGCCAGCACCTCCACACGCTCTGGAAACACCATATATTTT. The whole variable domain, remainder taken from reference TRBV9 and TRBJ1-3, is DSGVTQTPKHLITATGQRVTLRCSPRSGDLSVYWYQQSLDQGLQFLIQYYNGEERAKGNILERFSAQQFPDLHSELNLSSLELGDSALYFCASTSTRSGNTIYFGEGSWLTVV.

The chain joins TRBV4-1 to TRBJ1-2; 7 nucleotides align to TRBD1. V was pared by 1 base and J by 8 bases, with 7 bases of the junction left unmatched. The germline CDR1 and CDR2 sequences are MGHRA and YSYEKL. The CDR3 runs 14 residues. The CDR3 here is CASSQVNRGRGYTF. In DNA form, the CDR3 reads TGCGCCAGCAGCCAAGTAAACAGGGGCAGGGGCTACACCTTC.

This chain joins TRBV6-4 and TRBJ2-2, with TRBD2 identical over 8 bases. CDR3 length equals 16 residues. V lost 0 bases, J lost 4 bases, and 4 bases stayed unmatched. In germline, CDR1 is MRHNA, CDR2 SNTAGT. The CDR3 DNA reads TGTGCCAGCAGTGACTCTGGCGGGGGGACCACCGGGGAGCTGTTTTTT. Amino acid sequence: CASSDSGGGTTGELFF.

This rearrangement joins TRBV4-3 to TRBJ2-7; 7 bases agree with TRBD1. The V gene end was trimmed by 4 bases and the J gene end by 4 bases; junction bases not matched to a gene: 13. The CDR3 is made up of 16 amino acids. The germline gives CDR1 LGHNA, CDR2 YSLEER. The CDR3 coding sequence is TGCGCCAGCAGCCCAGAAGTACAGGGGAGTAGGTACGAGCAGTACTTC. Its protein is CASSPEVQGSRYEQYF.